Listed below are T cell receptor beta chains from one sample, sequenced in a study of T cell responses to AZD1222 COVID-19 vaccine. Produced via immunoSEQ multiplex PCR; TCRdb's table is partial and in-frame only. Altogether around 100,000 clones are present, around 90% being singletons, with the ten largest covering about 1.8%. Here the sequenced sample was peripheral blood, taken on day 0 of AZD1222 vaccination. These receptors were collected from an adult in good health. Each CDR3 is given with its conserved first and last residue.

TRBV4-1 | CASSQVGANEQYF
TRBV6-2/TRBV6-3 | CASSFKSYEQYF
TRBV9 | CASSALLAGDIMEQFF
TRBV4-3 | CASSGTPRWPYNEQFF
TRBV9 | CASSVDSSGATDTQYF
TRBV6-5 | CASSPGLNYEQYF
TRBV7-2 | CASSFQVYEQYF
TRBV2 | CASSTLGGTNEKLFF
TRBV7-2 | CASSESTGGSQPQHF
TRBV6-6 | CASSSGGPLTSREQFF
TRBV20-1 | CSARSHYGYTF
TRBV13 | CASSSSAQPQHF
TRBV29-1 | CSVGIQTQETQYF
TRBV4-1 | CASSQGGFQPPSYEQYF
TRBV6-6 | CASIRSGNTIYF
TRBV15 | CATSRAGRELTDTQYF
TRBV6-4 | CASSEGGSHTDTQYF
TRBV11-2 | CASSPQTGPIYGYTF
TRBV9 | CASSVMLRDTQYF
TRBV27 | CASRPLTRDSPLHF
TRBV29-1 | CSPQGTLHF
TRBV5-1 | CASSSGTGLSNSPLHF
TRBV6-5 | CASSGQGYEGYTF
TRBV13 | CASSPGTSGKIVSWTQYF
TRBV6-6 | CASRSNRGPCTF
TRBV5-4 | CASSSGQTSGNTIYF
TRBV5-1 | CASSLVRYGYTF
TRBV27 | CASQRNTEAFF
TRBV6-2/TRBV6-3 | CASSQGRTQYF
TRBV3-1/TRBV3-2 | CASSQGGTGGFIGYGYTF
TRBV7-9 | CASSRDGLYGYTF
TRBV4-1 | CASSQANPRGALHEQYF
TRBV9 | CASSPGQLNTGELFF
TRBV23-1 | CASSQSFSRGGETQYF
TRBV3-1/TRBV3-2 | CASSQGAVNYGYTF
TRBV5-1 | CASSPIPPETQYF
TRBV15 | CATSRERGRNQPQHF
TRBV5-1 | CASSLASPQNYGYTF
TRBV10-1 | CASSEGDSLFQGNQPQHF
TRBV28 | CASRGLRGNQPQHF
TRBV7-2 | CASSLVQGVSYEQYF
TRBV9 | CASSVAGTGYTEAFF
TRBV30 | CAWSPGTGGNEQYF
TRBV6-5 | CASSYSAGAGETQYF
TRBV7-8 | CASSSMGLASNEQFF
TRBV18 | CASSPRTSGKSSYEQYF
TRBV3-1/TRBV3-2 | CASSGRRTPDGYTF
TRBV5-8 | CASSSGLAGYNEQFF
TRBV5-4 | CASSFSTGSYTEAFF
TRBV4-2 | CASSPDREETQYF
TRBV27 | CASSLSIPHWSSYNSPLHF
TRBV27 | CASRQGPDTQYF
TRBV19 | CASSMNRGYNQPQHF
TRBV5-4 | CASSAGGLAGVNEQFF